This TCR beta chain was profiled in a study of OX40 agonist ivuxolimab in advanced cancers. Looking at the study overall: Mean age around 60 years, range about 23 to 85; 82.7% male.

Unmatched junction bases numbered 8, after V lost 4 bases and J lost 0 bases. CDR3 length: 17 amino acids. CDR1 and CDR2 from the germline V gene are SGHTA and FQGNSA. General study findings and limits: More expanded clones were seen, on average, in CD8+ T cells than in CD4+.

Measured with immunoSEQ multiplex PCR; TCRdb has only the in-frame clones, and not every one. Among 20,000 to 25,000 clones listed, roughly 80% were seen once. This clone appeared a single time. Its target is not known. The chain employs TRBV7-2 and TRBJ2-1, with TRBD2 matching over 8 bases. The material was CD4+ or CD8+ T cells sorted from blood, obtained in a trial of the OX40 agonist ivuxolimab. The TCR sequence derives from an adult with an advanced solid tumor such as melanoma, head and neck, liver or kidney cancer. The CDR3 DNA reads TGTGCCAGCAGCTACCTACTAGCGGCGAGCTCCTACAATGAGCAGTTCTTC. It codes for CASSYLLAASSYNEQFF.